The entry below gives a single T cell receptor beta chain sequence along with its context. The antigen remains unidentified. The CDR3 is made up of 14 amino acids. CDR1 and CDR2 from the germline V gene are KGHDR and SFDVKD. Trimming left V 5 bases short and J 4 bases short, with 10 bases between. Patients sequenced had flow cytometry evidence of CD8+CD57+ cell expansion. Everyone among the patients had severe acquired aplastic anemia. The data are from a study of CD8+CD57+ T cells in acquired aplastic anemia. Study observations and caveats: Patients showed no significant difference from controls in CD8+ Simpson's diversity.

The study profiled TCR beta VDJ and CDR3 using genomic DNA as template. TCRdb processed the reads anew with MiXCR; each CDR3 protein has one entry. The repertoire holds fewer than 85,000 distinct CDR3 sequences, with roughly two thirds as singletons. The chain uses TRBV24-1 and TRBJ2-2, with D uncertain. The TCR was taken from a human donor with aplastic anemia. Input material: sorted CD4+, CD8+, or CD8+CD57+ T cells (not recorded which) from PBMCs. CDR3 loop: CATSVLGSTGELFF. The DNA of the CDR3 is TGTGCCACCAGTGTACTGGGTTCCACCGGGGAGCTGTTTTTT.